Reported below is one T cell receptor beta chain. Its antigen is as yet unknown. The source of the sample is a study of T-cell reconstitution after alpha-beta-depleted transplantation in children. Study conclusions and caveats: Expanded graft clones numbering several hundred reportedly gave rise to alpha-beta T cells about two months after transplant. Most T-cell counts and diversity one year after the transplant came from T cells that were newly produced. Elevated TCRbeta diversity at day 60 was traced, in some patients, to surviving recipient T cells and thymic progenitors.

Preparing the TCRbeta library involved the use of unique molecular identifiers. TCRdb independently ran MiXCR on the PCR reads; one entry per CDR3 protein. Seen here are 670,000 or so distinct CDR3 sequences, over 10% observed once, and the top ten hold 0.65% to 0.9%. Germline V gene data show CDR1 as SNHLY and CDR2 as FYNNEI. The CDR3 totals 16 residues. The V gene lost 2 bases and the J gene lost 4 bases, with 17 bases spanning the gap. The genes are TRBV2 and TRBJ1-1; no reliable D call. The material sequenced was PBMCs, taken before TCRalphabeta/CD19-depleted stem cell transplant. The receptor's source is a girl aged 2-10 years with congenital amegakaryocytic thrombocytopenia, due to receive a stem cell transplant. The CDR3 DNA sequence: TGTGCCAGCAGTGAATTAGCCGGGCCACTGAGCACTGAAGCTTTCTTT. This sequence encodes CASSELAGPLSTEAFF.